This TCR beta chain was found in a study of T cells in Graves' hyperthyroidism and ophthalmopathy. The study's findings and limits: Blood held most thyroid clonotypes expanded above 0.001 frequency. Model output signaled ophthalmopathy a median around 6.9 months ahead of onset.

The investigators amplified TCR beta CDR3 regions from RNA transcripts. HTBI primers drove first-round RT-PCR of the TCR CDR3. Using its own MiXCR run on the multiplex PCR reads, TCRdb lists one record per CDR3 protein. The sample carries about 540,000 distinct CDR3 sequences, 40% to 55% recorded once. This clonotype was seen at least ten times. Its antigen is currently unknown. No ophthalmopathy progression within 18 months constituted stable Graves' hyperthyroidism. The length of the CDR3 is 15 residues. Germline V CDR1 and CDR2: SGHTA, FQGNSA. V lost 1 base and J lost 4, with 8 bases in between. The chain combines TRBV7-2 with TRBJ2-6; TRBD2 might be the D (5 bases). The clonotype comes from a woman younger than 35 with Graves' hyperthyroidism. The specimen sequenced was peripheral blood or thyroid tissue (not recorded which). The CDR3 nucleotides read TGTGCCAGCAGCTTAGGACCGGGAGGGGCCAACGTCCTGACTTTC. Protein sequence: CASSLGPGGANVLTF.